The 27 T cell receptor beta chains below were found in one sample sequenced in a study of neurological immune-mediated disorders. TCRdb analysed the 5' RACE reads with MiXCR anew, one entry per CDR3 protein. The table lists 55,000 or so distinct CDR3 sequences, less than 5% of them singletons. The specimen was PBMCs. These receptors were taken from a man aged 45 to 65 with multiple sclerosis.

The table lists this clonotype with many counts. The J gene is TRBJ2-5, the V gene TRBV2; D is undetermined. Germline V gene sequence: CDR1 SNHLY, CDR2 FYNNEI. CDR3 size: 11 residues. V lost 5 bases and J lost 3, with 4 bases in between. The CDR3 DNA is TGTGCCAGCAGTAACGAAGAGACCCAGTACTTC. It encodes CASSNEETQYF. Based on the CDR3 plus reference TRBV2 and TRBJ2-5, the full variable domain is EPEVTQTPSHQVTQMGQEVILRCVPISNHLYFYWYRQILGQKVEFLVSFYNNEISEKSEIFDDQFSVERPDGSNFTLKIRSTKLEDSAMYFCASSNEETQYFGPGTRLLVL.

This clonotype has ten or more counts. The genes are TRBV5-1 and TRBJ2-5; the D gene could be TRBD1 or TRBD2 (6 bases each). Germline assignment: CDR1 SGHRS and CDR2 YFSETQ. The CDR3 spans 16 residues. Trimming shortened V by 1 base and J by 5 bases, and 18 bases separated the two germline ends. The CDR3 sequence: CASSLWTGAQGETQYF. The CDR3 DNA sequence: TGCGCCAGCAGCTTGTGGACGGGAGCCCAGGGGGAGACCCAGTACTTC.

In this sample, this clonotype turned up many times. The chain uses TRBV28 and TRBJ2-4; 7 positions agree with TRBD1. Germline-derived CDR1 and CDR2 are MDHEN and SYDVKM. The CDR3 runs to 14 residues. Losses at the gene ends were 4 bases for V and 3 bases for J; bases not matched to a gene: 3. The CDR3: CASSSRDSKNIQYF. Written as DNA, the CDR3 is TGTGCCAGCAGTTCCCGGGACAGCAAAAACATTCAGTACTTC.

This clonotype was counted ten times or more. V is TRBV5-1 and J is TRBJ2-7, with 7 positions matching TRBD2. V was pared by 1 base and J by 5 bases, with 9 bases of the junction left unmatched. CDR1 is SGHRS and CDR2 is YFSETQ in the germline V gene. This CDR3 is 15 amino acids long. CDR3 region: CASSLPPSGVDEQYF. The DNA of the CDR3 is TGCGCCAGCAGCTTGCCCCCGAGCGGGGTCGACGAGCAGTACTTC.

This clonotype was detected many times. Written as DNA, the CDR3 is TGTGCCAGCAGCCTAAATCCTGGGGGGGAGGTCTATGGCTACACCTTC. This encodes CASSLNPGGEVYGYTF. The chain carries TRBV7-3 and TRBJ1-2; a possible D gene is TRBD1 (5 bases). CDR1 is SGHTA, CDR2 FQGTGA, per germline. The CDR3 runs to 16 residues. V gave up 5 bases and J gave up 4 bases, with 20 bases separating them.

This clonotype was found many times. CDR3 in DNA: TGCAGTGCTTATGGACGGGGAAATTCACCCCTCCACTTT. Its translation: CSAYGRGNSPLHF. The chain is built from TRBV20-1 and TRBJ1-6, with D unclear. The CDR3 has 13 residues. The germline V gene encodes CDR1 DFQATT and CDR2 SNEGSKA (reference sequence). V was cut by 5 bases and J by 7 bases, with 12 bases left in between.

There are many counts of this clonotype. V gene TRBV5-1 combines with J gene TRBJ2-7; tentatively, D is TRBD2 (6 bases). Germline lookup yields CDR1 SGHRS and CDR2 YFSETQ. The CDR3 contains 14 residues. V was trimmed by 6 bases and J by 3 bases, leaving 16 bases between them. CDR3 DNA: TGCGCCAGCAACCCGGGGGACGGAAGCTACGAGCAGTACTTC. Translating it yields CASNPGDGSYEQYF.

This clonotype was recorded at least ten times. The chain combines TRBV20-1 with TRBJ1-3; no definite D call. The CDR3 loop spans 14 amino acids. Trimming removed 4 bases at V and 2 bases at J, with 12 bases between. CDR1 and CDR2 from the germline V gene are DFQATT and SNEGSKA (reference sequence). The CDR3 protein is CSATDSWTGNTIYF. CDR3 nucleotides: TGCAGTGCTACGGACTCATGGACTGGAAACACCATATATTTT.

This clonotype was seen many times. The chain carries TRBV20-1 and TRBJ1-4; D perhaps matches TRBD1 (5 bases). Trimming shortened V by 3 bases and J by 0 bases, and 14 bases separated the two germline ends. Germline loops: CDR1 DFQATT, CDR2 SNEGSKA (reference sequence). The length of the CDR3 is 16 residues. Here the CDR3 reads CSASSGHKATNEKLFF. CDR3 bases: TGCAGTGCTAGTTCAGGGCACAAAGCAACTAATGAAAAACTGTTTTTT.

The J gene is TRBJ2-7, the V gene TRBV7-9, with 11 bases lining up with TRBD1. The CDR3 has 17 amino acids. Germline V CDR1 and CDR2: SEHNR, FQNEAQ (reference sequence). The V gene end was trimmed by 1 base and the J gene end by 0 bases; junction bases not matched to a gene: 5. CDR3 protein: CASSLGRTGGGSYEQYF. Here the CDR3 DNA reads TGTGCCAGCAGCTTAGGGAGGACAGGGGGCGGCTCCTACGAGCAGTACTTC.

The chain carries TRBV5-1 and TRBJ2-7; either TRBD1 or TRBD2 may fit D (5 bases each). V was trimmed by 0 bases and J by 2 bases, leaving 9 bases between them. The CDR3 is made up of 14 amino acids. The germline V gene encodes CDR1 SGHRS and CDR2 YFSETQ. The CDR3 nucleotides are TGCGCCAGCAGCTTGGGGGACGCCGCCTACGAGCAGTACTTC. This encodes CASSLGDAAYEQYF.

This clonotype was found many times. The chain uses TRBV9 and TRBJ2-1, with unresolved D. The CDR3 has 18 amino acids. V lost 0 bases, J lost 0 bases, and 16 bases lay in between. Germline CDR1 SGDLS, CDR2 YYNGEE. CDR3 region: CASSVVSAVISSYNEQFF. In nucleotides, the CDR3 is TGTGCCAGCAGCGTAGTCAGCGCCGTCATCAGCTCCTACAATGAGCAGTTCTTC.

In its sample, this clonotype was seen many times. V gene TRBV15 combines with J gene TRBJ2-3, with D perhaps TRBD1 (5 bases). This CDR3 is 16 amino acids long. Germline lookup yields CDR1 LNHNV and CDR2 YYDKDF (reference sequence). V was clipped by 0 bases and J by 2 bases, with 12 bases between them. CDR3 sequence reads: CATSRDSSRATDTQYF. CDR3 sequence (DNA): TGTGCCACCAGCAGAGATTCCTCCAGGGCCACAGATACGCAGTATTTT.

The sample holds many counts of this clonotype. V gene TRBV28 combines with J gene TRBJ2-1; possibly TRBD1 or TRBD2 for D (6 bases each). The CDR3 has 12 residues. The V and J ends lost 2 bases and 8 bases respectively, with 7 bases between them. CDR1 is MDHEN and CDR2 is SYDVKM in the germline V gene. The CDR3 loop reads CASSLRGDEQFF. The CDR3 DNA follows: TGTGCCAGCAGTTTAAGGGGGGATGAGCAGTTCTTC.

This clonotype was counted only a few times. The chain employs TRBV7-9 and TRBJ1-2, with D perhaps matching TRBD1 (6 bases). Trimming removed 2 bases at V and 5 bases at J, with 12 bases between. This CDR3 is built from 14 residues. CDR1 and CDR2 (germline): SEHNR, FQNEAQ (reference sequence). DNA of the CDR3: TGTGCCAGCAGCTTAAACAGGGAGGATTATGGCTACACCTTC. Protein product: CASSLNREDYGYTF.

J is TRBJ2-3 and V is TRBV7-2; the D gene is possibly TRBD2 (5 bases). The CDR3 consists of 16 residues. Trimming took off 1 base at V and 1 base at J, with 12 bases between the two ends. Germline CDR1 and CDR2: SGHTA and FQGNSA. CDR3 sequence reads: CASSLVVDYGTDTQYF. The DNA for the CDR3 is TGTGCCAGCAGCTTAGTTGTTGACTATGGCACAGATACGCAGTATTTT.

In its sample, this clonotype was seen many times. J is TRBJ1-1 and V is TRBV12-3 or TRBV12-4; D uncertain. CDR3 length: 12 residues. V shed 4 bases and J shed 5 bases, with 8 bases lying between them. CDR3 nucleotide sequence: TGTGCCAGCAGTTGGGGTTGGACTGAAGCTTTCTTT. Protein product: CASSWGWTEAFF.

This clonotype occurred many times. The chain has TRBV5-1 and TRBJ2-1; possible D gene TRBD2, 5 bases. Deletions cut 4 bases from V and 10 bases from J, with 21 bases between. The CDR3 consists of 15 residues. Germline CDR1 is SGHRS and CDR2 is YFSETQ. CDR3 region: CASSPGTSAGSEQFF. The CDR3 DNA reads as TGCGCCAGCAGCCCTGGTACTAGTGCAGGAAGCGAGCAGTTCTTC.

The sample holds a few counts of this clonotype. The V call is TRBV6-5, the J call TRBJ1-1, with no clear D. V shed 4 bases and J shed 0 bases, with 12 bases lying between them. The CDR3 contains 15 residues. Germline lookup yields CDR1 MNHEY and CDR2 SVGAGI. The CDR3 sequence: CASSSRHLVNTEAFF. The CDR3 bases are TGTGCCAGCAGTTCCCGACACTTGGTGAACACTGAAGCTTTCTTT.

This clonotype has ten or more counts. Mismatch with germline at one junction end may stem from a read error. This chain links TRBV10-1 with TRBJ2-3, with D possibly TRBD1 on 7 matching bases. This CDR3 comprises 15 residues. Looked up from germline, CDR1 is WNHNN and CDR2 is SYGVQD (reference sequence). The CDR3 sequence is CASSELGGGTDTQYF. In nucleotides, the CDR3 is TGCGCCAGCAGTGAGTTAGGAGGGGGCACCGATACGCAGTATTTT.

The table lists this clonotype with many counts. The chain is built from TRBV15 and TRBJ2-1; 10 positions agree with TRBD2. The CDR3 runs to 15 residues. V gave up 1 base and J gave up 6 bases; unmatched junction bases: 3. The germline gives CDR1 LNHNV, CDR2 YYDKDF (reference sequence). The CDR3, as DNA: TGTGCCACCAGCAGAGTCCTAGCGGGAGCCAATGAGCAGTTCTTC. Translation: CATSRVLAGANEQFF.

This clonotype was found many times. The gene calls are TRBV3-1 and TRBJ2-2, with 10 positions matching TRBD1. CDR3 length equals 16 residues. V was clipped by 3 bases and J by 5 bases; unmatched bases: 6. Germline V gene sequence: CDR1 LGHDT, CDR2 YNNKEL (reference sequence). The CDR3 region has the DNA TGTGCCAGCAGCCACCGGGACAGGGGAGAGACCGGGGAGCTGTTTTTT. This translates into CASSHRDRGETGELFF. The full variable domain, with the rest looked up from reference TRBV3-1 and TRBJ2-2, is DTAVSQTPKYLVTQMGNDKSIKCEQNLGHDTMYWYKQDSKKFLKIMFSYNNKELIINETVPNRFSPKSPDKAHLNLHINSLELGDSAVYFCASSHRDRGETGELFFGEGSRLTVL.

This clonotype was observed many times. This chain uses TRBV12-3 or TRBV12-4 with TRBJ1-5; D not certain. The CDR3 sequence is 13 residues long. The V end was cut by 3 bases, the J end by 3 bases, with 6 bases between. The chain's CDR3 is CASSLGTNQPQHF. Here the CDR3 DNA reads TGTGCCAGCAGTTTGGGTACCAATCAGCCCCAGCATTTT.

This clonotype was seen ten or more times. The CDR3 sequence: CASSQGVPTGELFF. CDR3 bases: TGTGCCAGCAGCCAAGGGGTCCCTACCGGGGAGCTGTTTTTT. This chain connects TRBV3-1 to TRBJ2-2; the D is unclear. V lost 1 base, J lost 5 bases, and 8 bases lay in between. This CDR3 is 14 amino acids long. The V gene's germline CDR1 is LGHDT and CDR2 YNNKEL (reference sequence).

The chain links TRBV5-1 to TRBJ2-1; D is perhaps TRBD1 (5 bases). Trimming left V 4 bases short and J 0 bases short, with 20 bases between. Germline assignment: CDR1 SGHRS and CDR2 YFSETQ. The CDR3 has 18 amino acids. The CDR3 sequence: CASSGASGRPASYNEQFF. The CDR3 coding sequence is TGCGCCAGCAGCGGGGCCTCTGGCCGGCCGGCCTCCTACAATGAGCAGTTCTTC.

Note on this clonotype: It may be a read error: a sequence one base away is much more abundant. DNA for the CDR3: TGCAGTGCTAGAGATCCGAGGGGGACCGACGGGGAGCTGTTTTTT. Protein sequence: CSARDPRGTDGELFF. The chain combines TRBV20-1 with TRBJ2-2; TRBD1 might be the D (6 bases). Per germline, CDR1 DFQATT and CDR2 SNEGSKA (reference sequence). CDR3 length: 15 residues. Trimming pared 0 bases from V and 7 bases from J, leaving 15 bases between.

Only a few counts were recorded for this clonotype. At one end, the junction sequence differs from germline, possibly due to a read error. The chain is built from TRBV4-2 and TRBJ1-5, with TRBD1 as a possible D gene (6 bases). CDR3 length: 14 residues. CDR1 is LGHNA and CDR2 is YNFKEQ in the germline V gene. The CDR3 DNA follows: TGTGCCAGCAGCCAAAGGGGGAGCAATCAGCCCCAGAATTTT. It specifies CASSQRGSNQPQNF.